This T cell receptor (beta chain) was retrieved from a study of shared clonotypes between healthy human individuals. Study details: Donors, aged 18 to 49, were a couple of women and a few men.

Profiling relied on immunoSEQ multiplex PCR, and the TCRdb table lists in-frame clones only, not all of them. The data hold some 510,000 clones, with approximately 79% observed a single time. Germline V gene data show CDR1 as MNHEY and CDR2 as SVGAGI. The CDR3 has 13 residues. Trimming shortened V by 2 bases and J by 5 bases, and 7 bases separated the two germline ends. The healthy adult donors were HIV-negative and reported no recent acute infections or vaccinations. Sequencing was done on a sample of PBMCs. J is TRBJ1-5 and V is TRBV6-5; D remains ambiguous. This receptor was obtained from a woman in her 40s in good health. Some clones in this sample may be carry-over from other donors' samples. In nucleotides, the CDR3 is TGTGCCAGCAGTTACCAGCCATATCAGCCCCAGCATTTT. This encodes CASSYQPYQPQHF.